These T cell receptor beta chains were read from a single sample in a study of cytomegalovirus exposure and HLA in healthy donors. Profiled with immunoSEQ multiplex PCR; TCRdb holds only in-frame clones, not every one. The data contain 110,000 or so clones, 90% to 97% of them singletons. What was sequenced was PBMCs. These receptors were collected from a woman between 18 and 29 years old in good health and CMV-seronegative. Each CDR3 is given with its conserved first and last residue. A D gene is named only where the DNA matches it firmly. Part of the rows lack a size; the others show once, few, many or a class for expanded clones.

V gene	D gene	clone size	J gene	CDR3 protein	CDR3 DNA
TRBV19	TRBD1	.	TRBJ2-1	CASSAGTGEYNEQFF	TGTGCCAGTAGCGCCGGGACAGGGGAGTACAATGAGCAGTTCTTC
TRBV6-4	.	.	TRBJ1-2	CASSDSGRRGYTF	TGTGCCAGCAGTGACTCGGGGCGCCGCGGCTACACCTTC
TRBV7-6	.	.	TRBJ1-4	CASSLESTGLNEKLFF	TGTGCCAGCAGCTTAGAGTCGACAGGTCTTAATGAAAAACTGTTTTTT
TRBV11-2	TRBD1	.	TRBJ1-1	CASSLGQGARKAFF	TGTGCCAGCAGCTTGGGACAGGGGGCGCGGAAAGCTTTCTTT
TRBV18	.	.	TRBJ2-7	CASSPRSMGAREQYF	TGTGCCAGCTCACCACGGAGTATGGGGGCGCGAGAGCAGTACTTC
TRBV28	TRBD1	once	TRBJ1-2	CASSDDRGLYNYGYTF	TGTGCCAGCAGCGACGACAGGGGGCTATATAACTATGGCTACACCTTC
TRBV6-5	.	.	TRBJ1-3	CASSYLATGNTIYF	TGTGCCAGCAGTTACTTAGCAACTGGAAACACCATATATTTT
TRBV4-1	.	.	TRBJ2-2	CASSREGSGGELFF	TGCGCCAGCAGCCGTGAAGGTTCGGGCGGGGAGCTGTTTTTT
TRBV7-2	.	.	TRBJ2-7	CASSLGRRDYEQYF	TGTGCCAGCAGCTTAGGCAGGAGGGACTACGAGCAGTACTTC
TRBV6-1	TRBD1	.	TRBJ1-1	CASRGQGWRTEAFF	TGTGCCAGCAGAGGACAGGGGTGGAGGACTGAAGCTTTCTTT
TRBV6-5	.	once	TRBJ1-4	CASSRGLGSEKLFF	TGTGCCAGCAGCCGCGGATTGGGGAGTGAAAAACTGTTTTTT
TRBV7-8	TRBD1	once	TRBJ1-2	CASTQQGGNYGYTF	TGTGCCAGCACACAACAGGGGGGAAACTATGGCTACACCTTC
TRBV18	.	.	TRBJ2-3	CASSLVMRLSTDTQYF	TGTGCCAGCTCACTCGTTATGCGCCTTAGCACAGATACGCAGTATTTT
TRBV6-6	.	once	TRBJ1-1	CASSRPGTQNTEAFF	TGTGCCAGCAGTCGGCCCGGGACACAGAACACTGAAGCTTTCTTT
TRBV4-1	.	.	TRBJ2-1	CASSQERQLSSYNEQFF	TGCGCCAGCAGCCAAGAGCGACAGCTGAGCTCCTACAATGAGCAGTTCTTC
TRBV7-9	TRBD2	.	TRBJ2-7	CASRLAGGPAYEQYF	TGTGCCAGCAGACTAGCGGGGGGACCCGCCTACGAGCAGTACTTC
TRBV10-1	.	.	TRBJ2-5	CASLEWDWETQYF	TGCGCCAGCCTAGAGTGGGACTGGGAGACCCAGTACTTC
TRBV19	.	.	TRBJ2-7	CASSIAPGIYEQYF	TGTGCCAGTAGTATAGCCCCGGGGATCTACGAGCAGTACTTC
TRBV9	.	.	TRBJ2-3	CASSAQGRGLSTDTQYF	TGTGCCAGCAGCGCACAGGGCCGTGGGCTTAGCACAGATACGCAGTATTTT
TRBV20-1	.	.	TRBJ2-3	CSALLDTQYF	TGCAGTGCTCTCTTGGATACGCAGTATTTT